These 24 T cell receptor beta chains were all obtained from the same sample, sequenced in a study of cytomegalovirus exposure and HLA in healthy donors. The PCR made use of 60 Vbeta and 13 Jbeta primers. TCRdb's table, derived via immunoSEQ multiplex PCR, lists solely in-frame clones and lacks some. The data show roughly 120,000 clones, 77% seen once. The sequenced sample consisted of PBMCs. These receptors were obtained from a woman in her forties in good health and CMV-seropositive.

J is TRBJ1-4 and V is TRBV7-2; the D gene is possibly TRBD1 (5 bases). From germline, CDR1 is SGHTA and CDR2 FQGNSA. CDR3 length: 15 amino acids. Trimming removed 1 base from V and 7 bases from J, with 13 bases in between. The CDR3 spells CASSLVSRGGEKLFF. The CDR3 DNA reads TGTGCCAGCAGCTTAGTTTCGCGGGGCGGTGAAAAACTGTTTTTT.

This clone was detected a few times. The CDR3 region has the DNA TGTGCCAGCAGCTTGTCCACAGGGGGGTTTTCCGAGCAGTACTTC. Protein sequence: CASSLSTGGFSEQYF. The genes are TRBV7-9 and TRBJ2-7, with TRBD1 matching over 8 bases. The ends lost 3 bases at V and 6 bases at J; junction bases unmatched: 10. CDR1 is SEHNR, CDR2 FQNEAQ, per germline (reference sequence). CDR3 length: 15 residues.

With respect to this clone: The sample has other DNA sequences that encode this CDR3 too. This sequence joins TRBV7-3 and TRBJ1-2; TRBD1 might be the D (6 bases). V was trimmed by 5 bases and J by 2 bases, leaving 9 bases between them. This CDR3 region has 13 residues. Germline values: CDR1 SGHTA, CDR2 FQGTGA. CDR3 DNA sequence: TGTGCCAGCAGCCCCGGACAGAACTATGGCTACACCTTC. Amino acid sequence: CASSPGQNYGYTF. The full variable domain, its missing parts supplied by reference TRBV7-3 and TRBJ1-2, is GAGVSQTPSNKVTEKGKYVELRCDPISGHTALYWYRQSLGQGPEFLIYFQGTGAADDSGLPNDRFFAVRPEGSVSTLKIQRTERGDSAVYLCASSPGQNYGYTFGSGTRLTVV.

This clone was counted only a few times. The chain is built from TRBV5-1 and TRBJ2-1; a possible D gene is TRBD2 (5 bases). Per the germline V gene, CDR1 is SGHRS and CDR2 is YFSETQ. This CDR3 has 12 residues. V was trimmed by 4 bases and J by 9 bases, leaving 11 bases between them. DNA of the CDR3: TGCGCCAGCAGCCTTGGAGGCCGTGAGCAGTTCTTC. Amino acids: CASSLGGREQFF.

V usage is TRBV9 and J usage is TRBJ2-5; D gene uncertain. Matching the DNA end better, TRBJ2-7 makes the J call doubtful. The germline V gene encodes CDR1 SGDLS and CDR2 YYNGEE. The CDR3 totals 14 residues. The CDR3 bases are TGTGCCAGCAGCGTAGGCGTCTCCTCCTACGAGCAGTACTTC. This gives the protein CASSVGVSSYEQYF.

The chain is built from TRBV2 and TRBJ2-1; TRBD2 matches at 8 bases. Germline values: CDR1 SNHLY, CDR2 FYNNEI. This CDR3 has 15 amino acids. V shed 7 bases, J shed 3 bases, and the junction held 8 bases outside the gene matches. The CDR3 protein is CASNLGTRLYNEQFF. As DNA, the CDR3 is TGTGCCAGCAATTTAGGGACTAGGCTCTACAATGAGCAGTTCTTC. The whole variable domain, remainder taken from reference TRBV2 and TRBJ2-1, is EPEVTQTPSHQVTQMGQEVILRCVPISNHLYFYWYRQILGQKVEFLVSFYNNEISEKSEIFDDQFSVERPDGSNFTLKIRSTKLEDSAMYFCASNLGTRLYNEQFFGPGTRLTVL.

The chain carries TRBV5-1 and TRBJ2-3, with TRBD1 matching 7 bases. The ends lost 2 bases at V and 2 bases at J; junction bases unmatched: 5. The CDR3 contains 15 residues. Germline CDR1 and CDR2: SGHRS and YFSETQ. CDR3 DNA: TGCGCCAGCAGCTTTGAGGGGGCGAACACAGATACGCAGTATTTT. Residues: CASSFEGANTDTQYF.

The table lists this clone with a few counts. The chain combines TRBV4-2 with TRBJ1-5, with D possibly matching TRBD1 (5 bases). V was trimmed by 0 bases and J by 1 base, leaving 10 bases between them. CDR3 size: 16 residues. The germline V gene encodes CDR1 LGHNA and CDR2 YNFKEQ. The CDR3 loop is CASSQDRAGSNQPQHF. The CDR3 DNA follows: TGTGCCAGCAGCCAAGACAGGGCGGGGAGCAATCAGCCCCAGCATTTT.

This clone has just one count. Here the CDR3 DNA reads TGTGCCAGCAGCCCCGGGACTAGCGGTTACAATGAGCAGTTCTTC. As protein: CASSPGTSGYNEQFF. V is TRBV27 and J is TRBJ2-1, with 11 bases fitting TRBD2. This CDR3 region has 15 residues. Trimming at V came to 6 bases and at J to 4 bases, leaving 5 bases not matched to a gene. The germline V gene encodes CDR1 MNHEY and CDR2 SMNVEV (reference sequence).

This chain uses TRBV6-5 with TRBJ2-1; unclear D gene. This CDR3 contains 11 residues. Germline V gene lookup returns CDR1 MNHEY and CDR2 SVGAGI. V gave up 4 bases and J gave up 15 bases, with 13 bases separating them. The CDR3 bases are TGTGCCAGCAGTTCCGAACACCGTCTGTTCTTC. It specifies CASSSEHRLFF.

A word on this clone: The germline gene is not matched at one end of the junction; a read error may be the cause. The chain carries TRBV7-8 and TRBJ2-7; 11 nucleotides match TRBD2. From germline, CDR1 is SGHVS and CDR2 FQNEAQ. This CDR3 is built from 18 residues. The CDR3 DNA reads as TGTACCAGCAGCTTAGATGTGGTGACTAGCGGGGCCCTGAGGGAGCAGTACTTC. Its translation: CTSSLDVVTSGALREQYF.

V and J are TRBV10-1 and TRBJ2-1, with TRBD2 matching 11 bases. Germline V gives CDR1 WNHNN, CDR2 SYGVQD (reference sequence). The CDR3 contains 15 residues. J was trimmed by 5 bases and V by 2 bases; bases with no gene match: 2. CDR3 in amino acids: CASSEKTSGNNEQFF. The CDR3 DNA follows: TGCGCCAGCAGTGAGAAGACTAGCGGGAACAATGAGCAGTTCTTC.

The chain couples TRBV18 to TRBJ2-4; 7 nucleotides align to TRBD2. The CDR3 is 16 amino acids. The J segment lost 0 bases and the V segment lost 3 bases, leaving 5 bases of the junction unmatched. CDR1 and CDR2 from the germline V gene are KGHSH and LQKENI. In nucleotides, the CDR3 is TGTGCCAGCTCACCCGTAGCGGGTGTAGCCAAAAACATTCAGTACTTC. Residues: CASSPVAGVAKNIQYF. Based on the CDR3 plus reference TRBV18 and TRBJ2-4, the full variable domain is NAGVMQNPRHLVRRRGQEARLRCSPMKGHSHVYWYRQLPEEGLKFMVYLQKENIIDESGMPKERFSAEFPKEGPSILRIQQVVRGDSAAYFCASSPVAGVAKNIQYFGAGTRLSVL.

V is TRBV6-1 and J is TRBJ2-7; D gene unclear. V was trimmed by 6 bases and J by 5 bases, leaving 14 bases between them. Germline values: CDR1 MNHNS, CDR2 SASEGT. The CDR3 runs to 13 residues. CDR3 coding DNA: TGTGCCAGCAGGGAACCCCATCTAAACGAGCAGTACTTC. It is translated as CASREPHLNEQYF.

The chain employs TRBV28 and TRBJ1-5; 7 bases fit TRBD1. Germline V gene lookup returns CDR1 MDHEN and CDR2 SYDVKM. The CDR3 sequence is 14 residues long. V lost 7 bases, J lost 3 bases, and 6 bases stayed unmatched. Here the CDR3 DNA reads TGTGCCAGCATACAAGGACAGGTCAATCAGCCCCAGCATTTT. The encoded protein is CASIQGQVNQPQHF.

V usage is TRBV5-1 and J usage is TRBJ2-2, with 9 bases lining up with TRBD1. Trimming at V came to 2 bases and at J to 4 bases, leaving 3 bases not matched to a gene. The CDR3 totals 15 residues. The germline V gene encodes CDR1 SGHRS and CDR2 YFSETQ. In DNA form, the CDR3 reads TGCGCCAGCAGCTTTGACAGGGGGGGCACCGGGGAGCTGTTTTTT. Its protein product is CASSFDRGGTGELFF.

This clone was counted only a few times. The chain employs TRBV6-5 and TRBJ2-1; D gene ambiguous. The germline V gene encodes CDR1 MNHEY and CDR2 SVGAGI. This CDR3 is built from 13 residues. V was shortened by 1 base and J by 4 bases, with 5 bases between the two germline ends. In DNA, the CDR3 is TGTGCCAGCAGTTACTTCGTGTACAATGAGCAGTTCTTC. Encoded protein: CASSYFVYNEQFF.

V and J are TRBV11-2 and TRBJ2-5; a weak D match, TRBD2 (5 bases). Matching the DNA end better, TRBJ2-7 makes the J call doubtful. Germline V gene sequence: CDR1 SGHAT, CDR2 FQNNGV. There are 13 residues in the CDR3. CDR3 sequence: CASSPSFFYEQYF. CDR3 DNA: TGTGCCAGCAGCCCTAGCTTCTTCTACGAGCAGTACTTC.

CDR3 in DNA: TGTGCCTGGAGTCGGAGGGACGAGCAGTACTTC. This translates into CAWSRRDEQYF. V and J are TRBV30 and TRBJ2-7, with D perhaps TRBD2 (6 bases). This CDR3 contains 11 residues. V lost 2 bases to trimming and J lost 5 bases, with 7 bases between them. Germline CDR1 and CDR2: GTSNPN and SVGIG (reference sequence).

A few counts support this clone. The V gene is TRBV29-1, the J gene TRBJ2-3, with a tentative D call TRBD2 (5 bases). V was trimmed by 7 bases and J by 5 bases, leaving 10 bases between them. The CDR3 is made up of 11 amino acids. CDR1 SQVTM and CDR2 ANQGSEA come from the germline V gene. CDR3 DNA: TGCAGCGGGGAAGGACTAGATACGCAGTATTTT. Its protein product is CSGEGLDTQYF.

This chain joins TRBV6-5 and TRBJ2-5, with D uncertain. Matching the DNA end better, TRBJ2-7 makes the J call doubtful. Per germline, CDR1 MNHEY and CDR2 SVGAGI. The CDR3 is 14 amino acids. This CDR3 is CASSLSPGSYEQYF. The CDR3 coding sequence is TGTGCCAGCAGTCTCAGCCCCGGGTCCTACGAGCAGTACTTC.

Here the CDR3 reads CASSTTRGRLYEQYF. DNA of the CDR3: TGTGCCAGCTCAACAACCAGGGGGAGGCTTTACGAGCAGTACTTC. This chain uses TRBV28 with TRBJ2-7; weak D call: TRBD1 (7 bases). The CDR3 runs to 15 residues. Germline V gives CDR1 MDHEN, CDR2 SYDVKM. V was clipped by 8 bases and J by 4 bases, with 21 bases between them. The variable domain in full, completed from reference TRBV28 and TRBJ2-7, reads DVKVTQSSRYLVKRTGEKVFLECVQDMDHENMFWYRQDPGLGLRLIYFSYDVKMKEKGDIPEGYSVSREKKERFSLILESASTNQTSMYLCASSTTRGRLYEQYFGPGTRLTVT.

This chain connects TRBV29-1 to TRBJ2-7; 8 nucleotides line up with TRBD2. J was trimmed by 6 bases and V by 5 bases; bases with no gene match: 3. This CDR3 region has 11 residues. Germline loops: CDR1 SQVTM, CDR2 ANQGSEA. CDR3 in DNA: TGCAGCGTTCGACTAGCGCGCGAGCAGTACTTC. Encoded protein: CSVRLAREQYF.

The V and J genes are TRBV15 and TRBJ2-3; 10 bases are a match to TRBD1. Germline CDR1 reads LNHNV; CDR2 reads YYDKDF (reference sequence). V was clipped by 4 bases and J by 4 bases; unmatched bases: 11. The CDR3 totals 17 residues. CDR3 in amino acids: CATSIWGQGSGADTQYF. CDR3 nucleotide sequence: TGTGCCACCAGCATTTGGGGACAGGGGAGTGGGGCAGATACGCAGTATTTT.